These 15 T cell receptor beta chains originate from one sample sequenced in a study of T-cell memory formation after mild COVID-19. TCRdb itself ran the 5' RACE reads through MiXCR, one entry per CDR3 protein. Here the sample spans 300,000 to 350,000 distinct CDR3 sequences, about an eighth being singletons. The source material was PBMCs or a T cell subset sorted from them (not recorded which). The receptors were sampled from a man younger than 35 who had mild COVID-19 (a few samples of this study predate the infection). Cell type and time point are not known.

In this sample, this clonotype turned up a few times. The chain combines TRBV6-6 with TRBJ2-1; 7 nucleotides agree with TRBD2. The CDR3 length is 16 residues. Trimming removed 5 bases from V and 4 bases from J; junction bases left unmatched: 11. CDR1 is MNHNY and CDR2 is SVGAGI in the germline V gene (reference sequence). The CDR3, as DNA: TGTGCCAGCAGTCCCTACTCGAGCGGGGCGTACAATGAGCAGTTCTTC. It specifies CASSPYSSGAYNEQFF.

The chain uses TRBV6-5 and TRBJ1-3; the D is unclear. The length of the CDR3 is 15 residues. CDR1 and CDR2 (germline): MNHEY, SVGAGI. The V end lost 8 bases, the J end lost 4 bases, and 18 bases lay between the germline ends. Written as DNA, the CDR3 is TGTGCCAGCCGAACCCTCTTACGGGCCGGAAACACCATATATTTT. Its protein is CASRTLLRAGNTIYF.

The chain carries TRBV5-6 and TRBJ2-5, with TRBD2 as a possible D gene (5 bases). V was shortened by 2 bases and J by 3 bases, with 8 bases between the two germline ends. The CDR3 is 13 amino acids. CDR1 SGHDT and CDR2 YYEEEE come from the germline V gene. CDR3: CASSFYGEETQYF. The DNA of the CDR3 is TGTGCCAGCAGCTTTTACGGGGAAGAGACCCAGTACTTC. The full variable domain, in which reference TRBV5-6 and TRBJ2-5 provide the parts outside the CDR3, is DAGVTQSPTHLIKTRGQQVTLRCSPKSGHDTVSWYQQALGQGPQFIFQYYEEEERQRGNFPDRFSGHQFPNYSSELNVNALLLGDSALYLCASSFYGEETQYFGPGTRLLVL.

The table lists this clonotype with many counts. V usage is TRBV9 and J usage is TRBJ1-1; D remains ambiguous. Trimming left V 0 bases short and J 4 bases short, with 13 bases between. Germline CDR1 is SGDLS and CDR2 is YYNGEE. The CDR3 length is 15 residues. The chain's CDR3 is CASSVGSASGTEAFF. The CDR3 bases are TGTGCCAGCAGCGTAGGGTCCGCTTCGGGCACTGAAGCTTTCTTT.

This chain joins TRBV18 and TRBJ1-5; 8 nucleotides match TRBD1. V lost 4 bases to trimming and J lost 11 bases; unmatched junction nucleotides: 7. The CDR3 spans 13 residues. The germline gives CDR1 KGHSH, CDR2 LQKENI. The CDR3 protein is CASSQDRAKAQHF. In DNA, the CDR3 is TGTGCCAGCTCACAGGACAGGGCCAAGGCCCAGCATTTT.

This clonotype was seen ten or more times. The chain links TRBV20-1 to TRBJ2-3, with a possible D match to TRBD1 (5 bases). Germline V gene data show CDR1 as DFQATT and CDR2 as SNEGSKA (reference sequence). The length of the CDR3 is 18 residues. Trimming took 0 bases from V and 0 from J, leaving 19 bases between them. The CDR3 loop is CSARDLAGHGTSTDTQYF. The DNA of the CDR3 is TGCAGTGCTAGAGATCTCGCAGGACACGGAACTAGCACAGATACGCAGTATTTT.

This chain joins TRBV5-1 and TRBJ2-3; TRBD1 matches 7 bases. Unmatched junction bases numbered 6, after V lost 4 bases and J lost 1 base. Germline values: CDR1 SGHRS, CDR2 YFSETQ. This CDR3 region has 15 residues. Written as DNA, the CDR3 is TGCGCCAGCAGCGGGTCCGGGACAGGCACAGATACGCAGTATTTT. This encodes CASSGSGTGTDTQYF.

The rearrangement uses TRBV4-3 and TRBJ1-6, with no clear D. The germline V gene encodes CDR1 LGHNA and CDR2 YSLEER. The CDR3 is 14 residues long. The V and J ends lost 2 bases and 7 bases respectively, with 9 bases between them. The CDR3 reads CASSQNRRNSPLHF. For the CDR3, the DNA is TGCGCCAGCAGCCAAAACCGGAGAAATTCACCCCTCCACTTT.

The gene calls are TRBV27 and TRBJ2-3; D may match TRBD1 or TRBD2 (5 bases each). The V end was cut by 6 bases, the J end by 8 bases, with 15 bases between. Per the germline V gene, CDR1 is MNHEY and CDR2 is SMNVEV (reference sequence). The CDR3 runs 13 residues. CDR3 coding DNA: TGTGCCAGCAGGGGACGGCCTTTGCGTACGCAGTATTTT. Protein sequence: CASRGRPLRTQYF.

This clonotype was counted a few times. The chain is built from TRBV7-2 and TRBJ1-1; no clear D gene. V lost 3 bases and J 1 base, leaving 9 bases between the germline ends. Germline V CDR1 and CDR2: SGHTA, FQGNSA. This CDR3 has 14 residues. The CDR3 is CASSFSYQNTEAFF. CDR3 DNA: TGTGCCAGCAGCTTTTCATACCAGAACACTGAAGCTTTCTTT.

A few counts support this clonotype. The chain links TRBV7-2 to TRBJ1-5, with D uncertain. The CDR3 is 13 residues long. V was shortened by 3 bases and J by 5 bases, with 8 bases between the two germline ends. Germline loops: CDR1 SGHTA, CDR2 FQGNSA. The CDR3 DNA reads as TGTGCCAGCAGCTTCGCCCTTCATCAGCCCCAGCATTTT. As protein: CASSFALHQPQHF.

This clonotype was recorded a few times. The chain links TRBV20-1 to TRBJ1-5; 9 bases line up with TRBD1. Per germline, CDR1 DFQATT and CDR2 SNEGSKA (reference sequence). Trimming cost V 3 bases and J 3 bases; bases outside gene matches: 6. This CDR3 is 15 amino acids long. Here the CDR3 reads CSASLTGGINQPQHF. CDR3 in DNA: TGCAGTGCTAGCTTGACAGGGGGGATCAATCAGCCCCAGCATTTT.

This sequence joins TRBV9 and TRBJ2-5; 7 nucleotides align to TRBD2. In germline, CDR1 is SGDLS, CDR2 YYNGEE. The CDR3 contains 14 residues. With 7 bases clipped from V and 5 bases from J, the junction kept 11 bases outside the gene matches. The DNA of the CDR3 is TGTGCCAGCTCATTGCGGGGGATCGGGGAGACCCAGTACTTC. This sequence encodes CASSLRGIGETQYF.

This clonotype was observed a few times. This chain uses TRBV10-3 with TRBJ1-5, with D perhaps TRBD1 (6 bases). CDR1 ENHRY and CDR2 SYGVKD come from the germline V gene. V was trimmed by 2 bases and J by 0 bases, leaving 8 bases between them. The CDR3 has 15 amino acids. The CDR3 sequence: CAISERGDSNQPQHF. Here the CDR3 DNA reads TGTGCCATCAGTGAGAGGGGGGATAGCAATCAGCCCCAGCATTTT.

In this sample, this clonotype turned up many times. V and J are TRBV12-3 or TRBV12-4 and TRBJ1-2, with unresolved D. The CDR3 contains 13 residues. V gave up 3 bases and J gave up 4 bases, with 9 bases separating them. The CDR3 nucleotides are TGTGCCAGCAGTTTCTCTTCTAGCTATGGCTACACCTTC. This gives the protein CASSFSSSYGYTF.